The TCR beta chain under discussion was sequenced for a study of CD8+ T cells in alopecia areata. Study at large: Treated patients were given 5 to 10 mg oral tofacitinib twice daily.

General study findings and limits: Lesional scalp, notably in alopecia totalis/universalis, had clonality above that of normal scalp.

From alopecia areata patients, lesional scalp punch biopsies and peripheral blood were collected. PBMC-derived CD4+ and CD8+ T cells were sorted. Details on this clone: The antigen is undetermined.

Investigators isolated RNA and reverse transcribed it into cDNA to act as the sequencing template. Sequencing was performed with immunoSEQ multiplex PCR; in TCRdb, only in-frame clones are kept and a portion is missing. The table includes over 120,000 clones, approximately 51% detected once. Per germline, CDR1 SEHNR and CDR2 FQNEAQ (reference sequence). V shed 1 base, J shed 0 bases, and the junction held 5 bases outside the gene matches. The CDR3 totals 17 residues. The input for sequencing was CD4+ T cells sorted from blood, taken at week 0. The source of this sequence is a human donor with alopecia areata. The chain combines TRBV7-9 with TRBJ2-2; 7 bases are a match to TRBD1. For the CDR3, the DNA is TGTGCCAGCAGCTTAGGGTCCGGGACAGCGAACACCGGGGAGCTGTTTTTT. Protein sequence: CASSLGSGTANTGELFF.